The next 3 T cell receptor beta chains were all read from a single sample in a study of CD8 T cells in Susac syndrome. The RNA, about 0.45 to 1 ug, was put through reverse transcription using random hexamers. TCRdb re-derived calls from the immunoSEQ multiplex PCR reads in MiXCR, one entry per CDR3 protein. The data hold approximately 150,000 distinct CDR3 sequences, with approximately 96% observed a single time. Sequenced input: CD4+ T cells from PBMCs. The source of these receptors is a human donor with Susac syndrome.

The chain uses TRBV29-1 and TRBJ1-5, with 7 bases fitting TRBD1. The germline CDR1 and CDR2 sequences are SQVTM and ANQGSEA. The CDR3 extends over 13 amino acids. J lost 8 bases, V lost 4 bases, and 8 bases had no gene match. The CDR3 reads CSVGDSNGEPQHF. The CDR3 coding sequence is TGCAGCGTTGGGGACAGTAACGGCGAGCCCCAGCATTTT.

The chain joins TRBV2 to TRBJ1-2; D unclear. The CDR3 has 12 residues. Germline CDR1 is SNHLY and CDR2 is FYNNEI. V gave up 5 bases and J gave up 5 bases, with 9 bases separating them. The CDR3 DNA follows: TGTGCCAGCAGTCGAAGGGAATATGGCTACACCTTC. Translated: CASSRREYGYTF.

The chain links TRBV7-3 to TRBJ2-3; D gene ambiguous. Trimming shortened V by 4 bases and J by 5 bases, and 13 bases separated the two germline ends. The CDR3 spans 14 residues. Germline V CDR1 and CDR2: SGHTA, FQGTGA. The CDR3 loop is CASSSGRGGDTQYF. CDR3 in DNA: TGTGCCAGCAGCTCCGGCCGCGGCGGAGATACGCAGTATTTT.